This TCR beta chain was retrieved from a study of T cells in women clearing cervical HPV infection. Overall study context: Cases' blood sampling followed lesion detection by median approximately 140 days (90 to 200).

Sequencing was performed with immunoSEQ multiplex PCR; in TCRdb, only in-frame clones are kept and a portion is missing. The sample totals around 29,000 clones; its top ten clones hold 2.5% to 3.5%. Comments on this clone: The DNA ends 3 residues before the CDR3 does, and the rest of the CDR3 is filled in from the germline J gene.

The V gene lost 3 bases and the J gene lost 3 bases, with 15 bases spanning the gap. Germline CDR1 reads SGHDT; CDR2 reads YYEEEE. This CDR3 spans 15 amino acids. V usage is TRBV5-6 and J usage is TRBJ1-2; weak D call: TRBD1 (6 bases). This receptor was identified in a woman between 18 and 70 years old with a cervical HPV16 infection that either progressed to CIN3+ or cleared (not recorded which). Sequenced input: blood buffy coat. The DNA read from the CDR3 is TGTGCCAGCAGCTCCGGACAGCTTCGTTACTATGGC. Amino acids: CASSSGQLRYYG. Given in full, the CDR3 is CASSSGQLRYYGYTF.